The 14 T cell receptor beta chains below were found in one sample sequenced in a study of T cell responses to AZD1222 COVID-19 vaccine. Here immunoSEQ multiplex PCR was the method, and the copy in TCRdb shows in-frame clones only, minus some. Of over 15,000 clones listed, 81% are singletons. Source: peripheral blood, taken 28 days after the second AZD1222 dose. These receptor sequences come from an adult who received the AZD1222 COVID-19 vaccine.

The CDR3 DNA reads as TGCAGCGTTACTACAGGGGCAACCTACGAGCAGTACTTC. This sequence encodes CSVTTGATYEQYF. The chain has TRBV29-1 and TRBJ2-7; 7 positions match TRBD1. V was pared by 5 bases and J by 2 bases, with 6 bases of the junction left unmatched. The CDR3 length is 13 residues. Germline CDR1 is SQVTM and CDR2 is ANQGSEA.

This clone was picked up a small number of times. The chain employs TRBV5-8 and TRBJ2-7; the D gene could be TRBD1 or TRBD2 (5 bases each). The length of the CDR3 is 16 residues. Trimming pared 4 bases from V and 1 base from J, leaving 18 bases between. Germline assignment: CDR1 SGHTS and CDR2 YDEGEE. CDR3 sequence: CASSPGTGAASYEQYF. CDR3 bases: TGTGCCAGCAGCCCGGGGACGGGCGCGGCGTCCTACGAGCAGTACTTC. Using reference TRBV5-8 and TRBJ2-7 for the parts outside the CDR3, the full variable domain is EAGVTQSPTHLIKTRGQQATLRCSPISGHTSVYWYQQALGLGLQFLLWYDEGEERNRGNFPPRFSGRQFPNYSSELNVNALELEDSALYLCASSPGTGAASYEQYFGPGTRLTVT.

The chain is built from TRBV9 and TRBJ2-7; 10 bases align to TRBD2. The V gene's germline CDR1 is SGDLS and CDR2 YYNGEE. The CDR3 contains 16 residues. After removal of 4 bases from V and 2 bases from J, the junction contained 9 bases not matched to a gene. CDR3 residues: CASSPSPSGGAYEQYF. The CDR3 DNA reads as TGTGCCAGCAGCCCATCTCCTAGCGGGGGAGCCTACGAGCAGTACTTC.

The gene calls are TRBV11-3 and TRBJ2-5; 7 bases map to TRBD1. J was trimmed by 1 base and V by 6 bases; bases with no gene match: 5. The CDR3 totals 14 residues. Per the germline V gene, CDR1 is SGHNT and CDR2 is YENEEA. In DNA form, the CDR3 reads TGTGCCAGCAGTAAGGGGGCAGGCCAAGAGACCCAGTACTTC. Protein product: CASSKGAGQETQYF.

V gene TRBV5-1 combines with J gene TRBJ2-1, with unresolved D. In germline, CDR1 is SGHRS, CDR2 YFSETQ. V dropped 1 base and J dropped 3 bases, with 2 bases sitting between them. This CDR3 comprises 12 residues. CDR3 in DNA: TGCGCCAGCAGCTTGAACTACAATGAGCAGTTCTTC. It specifies CASSLNYNEQFF. The variable domain in full, completed from reference TRBV5-1 and TRBJ2-1, reads KAGVTQTPRYLIKTRGQQVTLSCSPISGHRSVSWYQQTPGQGLQFLFEYFSETQRNKGNFPGRFSGRQFSNSRSEMNVSTLELGDSALYLCASSLNYNEQFFGPGTRLTVL.

This rearrangement joins TRBV7-6 to TRBJ2-3; 9 bases match TRBD2. Germline assignment: CDR1 SGHVS and CDR2 FNYEAQ. The trim removed 5 bases at V and 4 bases at J, leaving 13 bases unmatched. This CDR3 comprises 17 residues. The CDR3 loop is CASSQLGSSGVPDTQYF. The CDR3 DNA is TGTGCCAGCAGCCAGCTCGGTTCTAGCGGGGTACCAGATACGCAGTATTTT.

V and J are TRBV4-2 and TRBJ2-7; 7 nucleotides line up with TRBD1. The CDR3 runs to 14 residues. Looked up from germline, CDR1 is LGHNA and CDR2 is YNFKEQ. The V and J ends lost 4 bases and 4 bases, in that order; junction bases with no gene match: 7. The chain's CDR3 is CASSLDREFYEQYF. In DNA, the CDR3 is TGTGCCAGCAGCCTAGACAGGGAATTTTACGAGCAGTACTTC.

This clone was observed a handful of times. The genes are TRBV5-4 and TRBJ2-1; 9 bases line up with TRBD1. Germline V gene sequence: CDR1 SGHNT, CDR2 YYREEE (reference sequence). This CDR3 has 16 residues. V was pared by 4 bases and J by 5 bases, with 10 bases of the junction left unmatched. As DNA, the CDR3 is TGTGCCAGCAGCCTTCTAGGGACAGGGTCGAACAATGAGCAGTTCTTC. It translates to CASSLLGTGSNNEQFF.

This clone was found once. The J gene is TRBJ2-1, the V gene TRBV15, with 14 bases fitting TRBD2. The CDR3 loop spans 16 amino acids. CDR1 and CDR2 (germline): LNHNV, YYDKDF (reference sequence). V gave up 5 bases and J gave up 4 bases; unmatched junction bases: 4. The CDR3 coding sequence is TGTGCCACCAGCGGGGGGACTAGCGGGGGATACAATGAGCAGTTCTTC. Translation: CATSGGTSGGYNEQFF.

This clone was observed a handful of times. V usage is TRBV5-5 and J usage is TRBJ2-2; D gene uncertain. The CDR3 is 17 residues long. Trimming pared 0 bases from V and 2 bases from J, leaving 14 bases between. The germline CDR1 and CDR2 sequences are SGHKS and YYEKEE (reference sequence). This chain's CDR3 is CASSLGLFEDNTGELFF. In DNA form, the CDR3 reads TGTGCCAGCAGCTTGGGGCTCTTCGAAGACAACACCGGGGAGCTGTTTTTT.

Note on this clone: A read error is the likely source, as a far larger clone sits one nucleotide away. The rearrangement joins TRBV4-3 to TRBJ2-2; D gene uncertain. This CDR3 spans 12 amino acids. CDR1 LGHNA and CDR2 YSLEER come from the germline V gene. In DNA form, the CDR3 reads TGCGCCCGCAGCCCGACCTGGGGGGAGCTGTTTTTT. Translated, it gives CARSPTWGELFF.

The V gene is TRBV30, the J gene TRBJ2-7; 11 bases match TRBD1. Germline V gives CDR1 GTSNPN, CDR2 SVGIG (reference sequence). The J segment lost 3 bases and the V segment lost 7 bases, leaving 8 bases of the junction unmatched. The CDR3 contains 14 residues. DNA of the CDR3: TGTGCCTTGCATAGGGGGACAGGGGGCTACGAGCAGTACTTC. Residues: CALHRGTGGYEQYF.

This clone was counted between two and nine times. The V and J genes are TRBV6-2 or TRBV6-3 and TRBJ1-2; no firm D call. The CDR3 spans 13 residues. Germline lookup yields CDR1 MNHEY and CDR2 SVGEGT. Trimming removed 3 bases at V and 0 bases at J, with 5 bases between. The CDR3 nucleotides read TGTGCCAGCAGTTATTCGGCTAACTATGGCTACACCTTC. This translates into CASSYSANYGYTF.

CDR3 residues: CASSLERINSPLHF. The DNA of the CDR3 is TGTGCCAGCAGCTTGGAAAGGATTAATTCACCCCTCCACTTT. This sequence joins TRBV5-4 and TRBJ1-6; no clear D. Germline-derived CDR1 and CDR2 are SGHNT and YYREEE (reference sequence). Trimming left V 0 bases short and J 6 bases short, with 7 bases between. The CDR3 has 14 residues.